Below, one TCR beta chain is given with its context. Its target antigen remains unknown. No base qualities exist here, and no much larger clone lies one base off it. The CDR3 goes from the cysteine to the phenylalanine over 17 residues. Only the CDR3 portion is preserved as DNA: 51 bases, with reading frame beginning at the first base. CDR1 MGHRA and CDR2 YSYEKL were looked up in the germline V gene. Trimming accounts for 3 bases at V and 6 bases at J, while the number of junction bases matched to no gene is 11. The source of the sample is a study of patients and donors after allogeneic stem cell transplantation (dated by TCRdb to 2020 to 2021). Libraries were made using RT-PCR. Sequencing was performed on a NextSeq 550. In TCRdb, the public reads were trimmed at Q25 with fastp and aligned with MiXCR, with productive beta chains retained. Rows merge per CDR3 protein into single entries with the most common DNA and genes. The sample table holds a few hundred thousand distinct CDR3 sequences, of which about 37% were seen once. Around 10% of the sample is in the top ten clones.

The V and J segments used are TRBV4-1 and TRBJ1-6, and 7 junction bases match TRBD1. Sequenced sample: blood, either unsorted or a sorted T cell fraction (not recorded which). The source of this sequence is a human donor who was either an allogeneic HSCT recipient or a stem cell or donor lymphocyte infusion donor (not recorded which). It is not recorded whose cells these are; they may come from a transplant donor. Here is the DNA: TGCGCCAGCAGCCAGGTCTTCGCGGGACAGCTTAATTCACCCCTCCACTTT. Translated, it gives CASSQVFAGQLNSPLHF.